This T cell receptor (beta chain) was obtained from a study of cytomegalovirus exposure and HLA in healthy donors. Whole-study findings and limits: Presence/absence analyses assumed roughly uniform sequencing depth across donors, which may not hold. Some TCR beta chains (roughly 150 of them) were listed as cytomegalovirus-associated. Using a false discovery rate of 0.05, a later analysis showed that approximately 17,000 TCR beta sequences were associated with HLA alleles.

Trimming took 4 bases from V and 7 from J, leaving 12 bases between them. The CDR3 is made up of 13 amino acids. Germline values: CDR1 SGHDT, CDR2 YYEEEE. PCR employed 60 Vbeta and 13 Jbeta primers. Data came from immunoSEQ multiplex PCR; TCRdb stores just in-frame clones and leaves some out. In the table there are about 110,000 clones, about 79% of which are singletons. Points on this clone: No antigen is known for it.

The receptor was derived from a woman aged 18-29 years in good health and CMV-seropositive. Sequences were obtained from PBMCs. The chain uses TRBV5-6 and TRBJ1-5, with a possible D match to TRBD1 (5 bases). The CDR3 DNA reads TGTGCCAGCAGCCCCGGGGGGGGACAGCCCCAGCATTTT. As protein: CASSPGGGQPQHF.